This TCR beta chain was obtained from a study of T-cell reconstitution after alpha-beta-depleted transplantation in children. For TCRbeta, the library was prepared with unique molecular identifiers. TCRdb processed the PCR reads anew with MiXCR; each CDR3 protein has one entry. This sample has 640,000 or so distinct CDR3 sequences, with approximately 17% found just once. This clonotype was recorded many times. V lost 5 bases to trimming and J lost 5 bases; unmatched junction nucleotides: 7. The length of the CDR3 is 15 residues. Per the germline V gene, CDR1 is SGHTA and CDR2 is FQGNSA. Material: PBMCs from the stem cell graft donor, obtained from the stem cell graft. This clonotype originated in a human donor who donated a stem cell graft to a child with acute myeloid leukemia. This chain joins TRBV7-2 and TRBJ2-1, with TRBD1 identical over 9 bases. CDR3 DNA: TGTGCCAGCAGCCCCGGGACAGGGAATCACAATGAGCAGTTCTTC. It yields the protein CASSPGTGNHNEQFF.